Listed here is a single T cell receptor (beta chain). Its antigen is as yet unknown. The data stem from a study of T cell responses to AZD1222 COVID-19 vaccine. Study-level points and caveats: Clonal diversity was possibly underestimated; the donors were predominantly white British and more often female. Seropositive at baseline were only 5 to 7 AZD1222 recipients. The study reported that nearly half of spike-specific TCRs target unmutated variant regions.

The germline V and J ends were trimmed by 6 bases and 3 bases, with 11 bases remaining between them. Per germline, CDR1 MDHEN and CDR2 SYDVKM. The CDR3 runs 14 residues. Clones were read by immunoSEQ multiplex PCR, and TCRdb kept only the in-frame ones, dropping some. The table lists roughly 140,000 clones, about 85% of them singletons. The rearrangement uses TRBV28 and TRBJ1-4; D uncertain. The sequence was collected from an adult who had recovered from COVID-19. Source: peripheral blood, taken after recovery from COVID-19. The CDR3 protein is CASRQTAANEKLFF. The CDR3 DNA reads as TGTGCCAGCAGACAGACCGCGGCTAATGAAAAACTGTTTTTT.